These T cell receptor beta chains were read from a single sample in a study of cytomegalovirus exposure and HLA in healthy donors. Using immunoSEQ multiplex PCR, the repertoire was profiled, and TCRdb retains in-frame clones only, with some absent. Its clone listing holds about 130,000 clones. Material for sequencing was PBMCs. Receptor source: a man between 18 and 35 years old in good health and CMV-seronegative. Each CDR3 is given with its conserved first and last residue. D genes are given only for firm matches.

V	D	J	DNA	CDR3
TRBV6-5	TRBD2	TRBJ2-5	TGTGCCAGCAGTTCCGGGGGGAGAAAGACCCAGTACTTC	CASSSGGRKTQYF
TRBV4-1	TRBD1	TRBJ2-7	TGCGCCAGCAGCCAAGACCACCCTAAACATCCGACAGGGGGCCTAGGGGAGCAGTACTTC	CASSQDHPKHPTGGLGEQYF
TRBV6-6	.	TRBJ1-6	TGTGCCAGCAGCCAGTTTGAGGGGGATTCACCCCTCCACTTT	CASSQFEGDSPLHF
TRBV5-1	.	TRBJ1-4	TGCGCCAGCAGCTTGGCCGCGGGGGCCCCGACTGAAAAACTGTTTTTT	CASSLAAGAPTEKLFF
TRBV11-2	.	TRBJ2-3	TGTGCCAGCAGCTTAGAGGGGGCAACTAGCACAGATACGCAGTATTTT	CASSLEGATSTDTQYF
TRBV7-9	TRBD2	TRBJ2-2	TGTGCCAGCAGCTTACTCCCCGGACTAGCGGGAGGAATGGGGGAGCTGTTTTTT	CASSLLPGLAGGMGELFF
TRBV18	TRBD1	TRBJ2-1	TGTGCCAGCTCACCCGGACAGGGTACCTACAATGAGCAGTTCTTC	CASSPGQGTYNEQFF
TRBV7-6	.	TRBJ2-7	TGTGCCAGCAGCCCAACGACAGCTCCTGGCGAGCAGTACTTC	CASSPTTAPGEQYF
TRBV9	TRBD1	TRBJ2-1	TGTGCCAGCAGCGTAGATGGGACAGGGTACAATGAGCAGTTCTTC	CASSVDGTGYNEQFF
TRBV19	.	TRBJ2-1	TGTGCCAGTAGGGGGGCGGATACACGGGGCAATGAGCAGTTCTTC	CASRGADTRGNEQFF
TRBV7-2	.	TRBJ1-2	TGTGCCAGCAGCTTTACAGGATTCACTAACTATGGCTACACCTTC	CASSFTGFTNYGYTF
TRBV6-5	TRBD1	TRBJ2-7	TGTGCCAGCACCTCGGGCGGGACAGGGTCGTACGAGCAGTACTTC	CASTSGGTGSYEQYF
TRBV28	TRBD2	TRBJ2-7	TGTGCCAGCACTAGCGGGGGACACGAGCAGTACTTC	CASTSGGHEQYF
TRBV6-6	.	TRBJ2-5	TGTGCCAGCAGTTCATCCGGGCCATCTGGGGAGCAGTACTTC	CASSSSGPSGEQYF
TRBV7-9	.	TRBJ1-1	TGTGCCAGCAGCTTAGTCATAGTTAACACTGAAGCTTTCTTT	CASSLVIVNTEAFF
TRBV25-1	.	TRBJ1-3	TGTGCCAGCAGTGAATATTCGGGAGGGCAGGACCCTGGAAACACCATATATTTT	CASSEYSGGQDPGNTIYF
TRBV19	TRBD2	TRBJ2-5	TGTGCCAGTAGTATAGCTGCTAGCGGGGGGGCTGAGACCCAGTACTTC	CASSIAASGGAETQYF
TRBV9	.	TRBJ1-5	TGTGCCAGCAGCGGGGCCGCAGGGGTGAGCAATCAGCCCCAGCATTTT	CASSGAAGVSNQPQHF
TRBV5-4	.	TRBJ2-1	TGTGCCAGCAGCTCACGGGACAAGGATTACAATGAGCAGTTCTTC	CASSSRDKDYNEQFF
TRBV19	.	TRBJ1-5	TGTGCCAGTAGTATAAGGGACAAGGGATATAGCAATCAGCCCCAGCATTTT	CASSIRDKGYSNQPQHF
TRBV2	.	TRBJ2-4	TGTGCCAGCAGGGGGAGCTTAAACAAAAACATTCAGTACTTC	CASRGSLNKNIQYF
TRBV9	.	TRBJ1-5	TGTGCCAGCAGCGTGACGGACAGCAGCAATCAGCCCCAGCATTTT	CASSVTDSSNQPQHF
TRBV9	.	TRBJ2-6	TGTGCCAGCAGCGTAGCGGAGGCGACCAGCTCTGGGGCCAACGTCCTGACTTTC	CASSVAEATSSGANVLTF
TRBV19	.	TRBJ1-2	TGTGCCAGCACGACAGACTTGAGCTATGGCTACACCTTC	CASTTDLSYGYTF
TRBV25-1	.	TRBJ1-2	TGTGCCAGCAGTGAACAGGGCGGGACTTGGGGCTACACCTTC	CASSEQGGTWGYTF
TRBV7-6	TRBD1	TRBJ2-7	TGTGCCAGCAGCTTACGGGACAGGGCCTCCTACGAGCAGTACTTC	CASSLRDRASYEQYF
TRBV5-8	.	TRBJ1-3	TGTGCCAGCAGCTTGGTGACAGAGAACCGAAACACCATATATTTT	CASSLVTENRNTIYF
TRBV9	TRBD2	TRBJ2-1	TGTGCCAGCAGCGTCCAGACTAGCGGGAGATACCACAATGAGCAGTTCTTC	CASSVQTSGRYHNEQFF
TRBV29-1	.	TRBJ1-2	TGCAGCGTTGAGTCTTCGGGGGGTGGCTACACCTTC	CSVESSGGGYTF
TRBV9	TRBD2	TRBJ2-5	TGTGCCAGCAGCCCGGGACTAGCGGAACCAAAGGGGAGGACCCAGTACTTC	CASSPGLAEPKGRTQYF
TRBV19	.	TRBJ2-2	TGTGCCAGTAGTACAGGGTTCGCCGGGGAGCTGTTTTTT	CASSTGFAGELFF
TRBV4-1	.	TRBJ2-7	TGCGCCAGCAGCACCCCAGCGGGCTTGGGAGAGCAGTACTTC	CASSTPAGLGEQYF
TRBV9	TRBD2	TRBJ2-2	TGTGCCAGCGCACGAGGCGGGACTAAAGGGGAGCTGTTTTTT	CASARGGTKGELFF
TRBV9	.	TRBJ2-3	TGTGCCAGCAGCGTAGTAGTCACAGATACGCAGTATTTT	CASSVVVTDTQYF
TRBV5-1	TRBD1	TRBJ2-5	TGCGCCAGCAGCTCCCAACCGACAGGGGAAGAGACCCAGTACTTC	CASSSQPTGEETQYF
TRBV18	TRBD1	TRBJ1-2	TGTGCCAGCTCACCTGACAGGGGCTATGGCTACACCTTC	CASSPDRGYGYTF
TRBV18	.	TRBJ2-5	TGTGCCAGCTCTCCGGAGGAGTCGCGGCCGATCCAGTACTTC	CASSPEESRPIQYF
TRBV5-1	.	TRBJ1-1	TGCGCCAGCAGCACAGGGCCGAACACTGAAGCTTTCTTT	CASSTGPNTEAFF
TRBV6-5	.	TRBJ1-1	TGTGCCAGCAGTTGGCGGGGTAGGGGGGGCGGAGAAGCTTTCTTT	CASSWRGRGGGEAFF
TRBV9	TRBD2	TRBJ2-5	TGTGCCAGCAGGGCTAGCGGGAGCGTTAAAGAGACCCAGTACTTC	CASRASGSVKETQYF
TRBV5-5	TRBD1	TRBJ2-7	TGTGCCAGCAGTCGGACAGGGGATGCCCTTTACGAGCAGTACTTC	CASSRTGDALYEQYF
TRBV6-1	.	TRBJ2-3	TGTGCCAGCAGTGAAGGGGGCGCGGGCACAGATACGCAGTATTTT	CASSEGGAGTDTQYF
TRBV5-1	TRBD1	TRBJ1-1	TGCGCCAGCAGCTCCGGAGGGGGCGACGAAGCTTTCTTT	CASSSGGGDEAFF
TRBV6-6	TRBD1	TRBJ2-7	TGTGCCAGCAGTTTCCGGGACAGCCCCTACGAGCAGTACTTC	CASSFRDSPYEQYF
TRBV2	TRBD2	TRBJ2-3	TGTGCCAGCAGTACCGGGACTAGCGGGGACACAGATACGCAGTATTTT	CASSTGTSGDTDTQYF
TRBV19	.	TRBJ2-3	TGTGCCAGTGTCGCGGCCAGCAGCACAGATACGCAGTATTTT	CASVAASSTDTQYF
TRBV9	TRBD1	TRBJ2-5	TGTGCCAGCAGCGGGACAGGGGGGAGGGAGACCCAGTACTTC	CASSGTGGRETQYF
TRBV20-1	.	TRBJ1-2	TGCAGTGCTAGTTGGGGAGATGGCTACACCTTC	CSASWGDGYTF
TRBV7-3	.	TRBJ2-1	TGTGCCAGCAGCTTAAACGGGGGGCTCAATGAGCAGTTCTTC	CASSLNGGLNEQFF
TRBV7-9	TRBD1	TRBJ2-7	TGTGCCAGCAGCTCTGACAGGGTAGCCTACGAGCAGTACTTC	CASSSDRVAYEQYF
TRBV18	.	TRBJ1-5	TGTGCCAGCTCACCACCGGGCAGGGGTGTTAGCAATCAGCCCCAGCATTTT	CASSPPGRGVSNQPQHF
TRBV5-6	TRBD1	TRBJ1-2	TGTGCCAGCAGCTTGACCGGACAGGACGGCTACACCTTC	CASSLTGQDGYTF
TRBV18	TRBD1	TRBJ1-2	TGTGCCAGCTCATTTGCGTCCGAGGGCAGGGGGCCTGGAGGCTACACCTTC	CASSFASEGRGPGGYTF
TRBV10-3	TRBD2	TRBJ2-1	TGTGCCATCACTAGCGGGTTGAGCAATGAGCAGTTCTTC	CAITSGLSNEQFF
TRBV21-1	.	TRBJ1-3	TGTGCCAGCAGCAAAGTTGGGCGGGGACTCTCTGGAAACACCATATATTTT	CASSKVGRGLSGNTIYF
TRBV7-2	TRBD1	TRBJ1-1	TGTGCCAGCAGCCGACAGGGATCCACTGAAGCTTTCTTT	CASSRQGSTEAFF
TRBV5-1	.	TRBJ2-3	TGCGCCAGCAGCTCCCAGGGCTCCACAGATACGCAGTATTTT	CASSSQGSTDTQYF
TRBV7-3	TRBD2	TRBJ2-3	TGTGCCAGCAGCTTAACGCCGGGAGGGGGGCAGTATTTT	CASSLTPGGGQYF